This T cell receptor (beta chain) was identified during a study of T cells in Graves' hyperthyroidism and ophthalmopathy. Study summary: Peripheral blood was drawn at first diagnosis, prior to all treatment.

The V gene's germline CDR1 is SGHVS and CDR2 FQNEAQ. This CDR3 region has 14 residues. Trimming took 1 base from V and 3 from J; bases not matched to a gene: 3. Amplification yielded TCR beta CDR3 regions, with RNA transcripts as the source. Initially, a first-round RT-PCR of the TCR CDR3 employed the HTBI primer set. One entry per CDR3 protein, called by TCRdb with MiXCR from the multiplex PCR reads. Of about 420,000 distinct CDR3 sequences detected, roughly 13% appear once; the ten largest clones hold 5% to 6%. The table lists this clonotype with a few counts. Antigen: not known. Researchers barred patients who had uncontrolled infection, other autoimmune disease, pregnancy or lactation. Study outcomes and limitations: Ophthalmopathy, which appeared later, was predicted by the model a median roughly 6.6 months before onset.

This chain uses TRBV7-8 with TRBJ2-7, with 7 bases fitting TRBD2. The sequence came from a woman under 30 with Graves' hyperthyroidism. The sequencing input was blood. In DNA, the CDR3 is TGTGCCAGCAGCTTAGGGGGGGGGTTCTACGAGCAGTACTTC. Protein: CASSLGGGFYEQYF.